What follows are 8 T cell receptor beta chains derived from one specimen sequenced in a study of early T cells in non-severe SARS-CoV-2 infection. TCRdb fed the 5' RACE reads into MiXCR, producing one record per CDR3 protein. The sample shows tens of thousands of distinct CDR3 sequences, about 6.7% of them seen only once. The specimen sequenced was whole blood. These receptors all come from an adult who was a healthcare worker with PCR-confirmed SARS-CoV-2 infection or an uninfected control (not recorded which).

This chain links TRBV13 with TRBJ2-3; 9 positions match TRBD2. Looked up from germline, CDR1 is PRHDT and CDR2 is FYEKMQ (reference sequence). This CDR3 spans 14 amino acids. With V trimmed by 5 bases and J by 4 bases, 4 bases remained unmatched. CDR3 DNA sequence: TGTGCCAGCAGCATTAGCGGGAGAGCAGATACGCAGTATTTT. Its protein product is CASSISGRADTQYF.

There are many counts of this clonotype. The CDR3 DNA follows: TGCAGTGTGCGCGGGGGAGGGAATGAGCAGTTCTTC. It is translated as CSVRGGGNEQFF. The chain couples TRBV20-1 to TRBJ2-1, with 7 bases matching TRBD2. The CDR3 has 12 residues. Unmatched junction bases numbered 7, after V lost 7 bases and J lost 7 bases. Germline V gene sequence: CDR1 DFQATT, CDR2 SNEGSKA (reference sequence).

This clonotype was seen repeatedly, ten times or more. Written as DNA, the CDR3 is TGCAGCGTTGCCACAGGGGAGGGACAGCCCCAGCATTTT. This sequence encodes CSVATGEGQPQHF. The V gene is TRBV29-1, the J gene TRBJ1-5; TRBD1 matches at 7 bases. Germline CDR1 is SQVTM and CDR2 is ANQGSEA. CDR3 length: 13 amino acids. The V gene end was trimmed by 4 bases and the J gene end by 7 bases; junction bases not matched to a gene: 7.

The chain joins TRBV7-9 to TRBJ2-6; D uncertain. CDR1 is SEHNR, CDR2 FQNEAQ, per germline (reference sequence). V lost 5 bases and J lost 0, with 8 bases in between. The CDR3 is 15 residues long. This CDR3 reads CASSHPSSGANVLTF. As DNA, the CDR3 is TGTGCCAGCAGCCATCCGAGCTCTGGGGCCAACGTCCTGACTTTC.

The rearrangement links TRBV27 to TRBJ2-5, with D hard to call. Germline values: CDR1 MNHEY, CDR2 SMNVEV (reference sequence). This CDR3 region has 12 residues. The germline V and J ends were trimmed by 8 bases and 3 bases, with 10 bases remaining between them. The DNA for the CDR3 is TGTGCCAGCCACGCCAAGAAAGAGACCCAGTACTTC. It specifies CASHAKKETQYF.

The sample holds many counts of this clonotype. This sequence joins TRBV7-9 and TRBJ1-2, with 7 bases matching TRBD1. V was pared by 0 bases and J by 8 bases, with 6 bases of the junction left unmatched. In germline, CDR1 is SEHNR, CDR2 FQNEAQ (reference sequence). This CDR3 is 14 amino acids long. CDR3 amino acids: CASSLAGQGDGYTF. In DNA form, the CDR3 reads TGTGCCAGCAGCTTAGCTGGGCAGGGGGACGGCTACACCTTC.

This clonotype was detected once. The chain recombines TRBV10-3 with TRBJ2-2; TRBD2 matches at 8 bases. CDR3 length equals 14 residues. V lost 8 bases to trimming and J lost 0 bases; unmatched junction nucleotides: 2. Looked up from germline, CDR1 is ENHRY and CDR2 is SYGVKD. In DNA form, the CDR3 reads TGTGCCATCCGGGAGGGGGCGAACACCGGGGAGCTGTTTTTT. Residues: CAIREGANTGELFF.

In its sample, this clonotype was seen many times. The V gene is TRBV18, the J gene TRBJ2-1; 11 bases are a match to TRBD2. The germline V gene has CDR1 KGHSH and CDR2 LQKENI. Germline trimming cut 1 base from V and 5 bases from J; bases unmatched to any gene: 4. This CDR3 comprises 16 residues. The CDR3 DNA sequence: TGTGCCAGCTCACCACGACTAGCGGGAAATAACAATGAGCAGTTCTTC. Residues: CASSPRLAGNNNEQFF.